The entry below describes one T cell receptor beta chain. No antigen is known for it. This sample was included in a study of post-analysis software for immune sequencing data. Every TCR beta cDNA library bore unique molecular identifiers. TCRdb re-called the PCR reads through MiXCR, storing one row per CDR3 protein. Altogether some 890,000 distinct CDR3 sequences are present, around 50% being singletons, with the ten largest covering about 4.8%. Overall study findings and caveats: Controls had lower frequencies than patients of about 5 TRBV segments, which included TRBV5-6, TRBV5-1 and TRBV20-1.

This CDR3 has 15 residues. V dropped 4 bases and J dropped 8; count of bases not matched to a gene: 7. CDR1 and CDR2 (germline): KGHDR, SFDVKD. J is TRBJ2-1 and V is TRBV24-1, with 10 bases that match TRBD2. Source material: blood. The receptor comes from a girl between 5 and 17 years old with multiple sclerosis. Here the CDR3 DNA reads TGTGCCACCAGTGAGAGGGGACTAGCGAGGGATGAGCAGTTCTTC. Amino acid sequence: CATSERGLARDEQFF.